Listed below are T cell receptor beta chains from one sample, sequenced in a study of control samples from healthy donors and cancer patients. Produced via immunoSEQ multiplex PCR; TCRdb's table is partial and in-frame only. The table lists about 96,000 clones, more than 85% of them singletons. Specimen: blood. These receptors were collected from a man between 18 and 29 years old in good health. CDR3s leave out the opening cysteine and the closing phenylalanine or tryptophan. D genes are given only for firm matches. Only some rows state a clone size, as once, few, many or a class for expanded clones.

j_call cdr3_length d_call clone_size v_call cdr3_aa
TRBJ2-7 11 NA NA TRBV2 AAKGGVVHEQY
TRBJ1-2 13 TRBD1 NA TRBV2 AISVGAKTGGGYT
TRBJ1-1 13 NA NA TRBV6-5 ASSLVAPANTEAF
TRBJ1-2 13 TRBD1 NA TRBV7-9 ASSLTGGFDYGYT
TRBJ1-4 7 NA once TRBV5-8 ASSFIGF
TRBJ2-1 12 TRBD2 NA TRBV6-4 ASSPSGTYNEQF
TRBJ2-3 10 NA NA TRBV9 ASSDTGDTQY
TRBJ2-4 11 NA NA TRBV29-1 SVRLEAKNIQY
TRBJ1-1 12 TRBD1 NA TRBV5-4 ASSRGQGDTEAF
TRBJ1-5 13 NA NA TRBV6-5 ASSSGRRRNQPQH
TRBJ2-2 14 TRBD1 NA TRBV6-5 ASSWSRDRGSGELF
TRBJ2-1 11 TRBD2 NA TRBV25-1 ASSDTSVNEQF
TRBJ1-3 13 NA NA TRBV27 ASSYRQTSGNTIY
TRBJ1-1 12 NA once TRBV5-5 ASGLTGRNTEAF
TRBJ1-5 13 NA NA TRBV4-1 ASSPGGLSNQPQH
TRBJ2-3 12 NA NA TRBV27 ASSPGSGADTQY
TRBJ2-2 12 NA NA TRBV6-5 ASSYTGRTGELF
TRBJ1-3 11 NA NA TRBV14 ASSQGISRTIY
TRBJ1-6 12 TRBD1 NA TRBV6-5 ASAKTGGGSPLH
TRBJ1-2 11 NA NA TRBV6-5 ASREVGAHGYT
TRBJ1-3 12 NA NA TRBV6-5 ASTQLNPGNTIY
TRBJ1-1 13 NA once TRBV11-2 ASSSPDPSDTEAF
TRBJ1-5 12 NA NA TRBV7-2 ASSVFSVNQPQH
TRBJ1-6 13 NA NA TRBV7-2 ASSPGSSTYSPLH
TRBJ1-1 14 NA NA TRBV6-1 ASSESPPWSGTEAF
TRBJ1-5 12 NA few TRBV4-1 ASSQGVSNQPQH
TRBJ1-2 13 NA NA TRBV6-2/TRBV6-3 ASSGDGRADYGYT
TRBJ2-1 16 NA NA TRBV15 ATSATDSKHRAYNEQF
TRBJ2-1 13 NA NA TRBV18 ASSSSGHDYNEQF
TRBJ2-3 12 NA NA TRBV13 ASSSSLSTDTQY